What follows are 27 T cell receptor beta chains derived from one specimen sequenced in a study of blood T cell repertoires in COVID-19. Repertoires were generated with immunoSEQ multiplex PCR, while TCRdb's copy carries only in-frame clones and drops some. The profile covers 100,000 to 150,000 clones, with over 80% appearing a single time and 10% to 15% taken by the ten largest. Material: peripheral blood. The receptors derive from a man aged 55 to 70 with acute or convalescent COVID-19.

This chain joins TRBV6-5 and TRBJ1-1; 10 bases are shared with TRBD1. Germline V gene sequence: CDR1 MNHEY, CDR2 SVGAGI. V dropped 4 bases and J dropped 1; count of bases not matched to a gene: 3. The length of the CDR3 is 15 residues. CDR3 DNA: TGTGCCAGCAGTTTGACAGGGGGCCGGAACACTGAAGCTTTCTTT. It is translated as CASSLTGGRNTEAFF.

This chain links TRBV5-5 with TRBJ2-3; TRBD2 might be the D (5 bases). Germline assignment: CDR1 SGHKS and CDR2 YYEKEE (reference sequence). V lost 4 bases and J lost 4, with 10 bases in between. This CDR3 spans 13 amino acids. The chain's CDR3 is CASSLPGADTQYF. The CDR3 DNA follows: TGTGCCAGCAGCCTGCCCGGGGCAGATACGCAGTATTTT.

The chain is built from TRBV25-1 and TRBJ1-6; 7 nucleotides agree with TRBD1. The CDR3 runs to 15 residues. The trim removed 4 bases at V and 8 bases at J, leaving 8 bases unmatched. The germline V gene has CDR1 MGHDK and CDR2 SYGVNS. The CDR3: CASSGSGTVYSPLHF. As DNA, the CDR3 is TGTGCCAGCAGTGGCTCCGGGACAGTTTATTCACCCCTCCACTTT.

This rearrangement joins TRBV7-3 to TRBJ1-6, with D perhaps TRBD1 (6 bases). V was pared by 2 bases and J by 0 bases, with 11 bases between. Germline-derived CDR1 and CDR2 are SGHTA and FQGTGA. This CDR3 comprises 17 residues. CDR3 sequence (DNA): TGTGCCAGCAGCTTAGACAGGTCGAGCTCCTATAATTCACCCCTCCACTTT. Its protein product is CASSLDRSSSYNSPLHF.

V gene TRBV7-9 combines with J gene TRBJ1-1; the D is unclear. The CDR3 is 14 amino acids. V dropped 1 base and J dropped 5 bases, with 11 bases sitting between them. From germline, CDR1 is SEHNR and CDR2 FQNEAQ (reference sequence). As DNA, the CDR3 is TGTGCCAGCAGCTTAGTCACGGGTCGGACTGAAGCTTTCTTT. Protein sequence: CASSLVTGRTEAFF.

The chain is built from TRBV23-1 and TRBJ2-7, with D perhaps matching TRBD1 (6 bases). TRBV23-1 is an ORF, and what it does is uncertain. CDR3 length: 14 residues. The V and J ends lost 0 bases and 1 base respectively, with 7 bases between them. CDR3 in DNA: TGCGCCAGCAGTCAATCGAGGGGGTCCTACGAGCAGTACTTC. Its protein product is CASSQSRGSYEQYF.

The chain has TRBV7-3 and TRBJ2-1, with 8 bases matching TRBD1. The trim removed 4 bases at V and 5 bases at J, leaving 13 bases unmatched. Germline assignment: CDR1 SGHTA and CDR2 FQGTGA. The CDR3 is 17 amino acids. The CDR3 sequence is CASSSGQGPFGDNEQFF. The CDR3 DNA reads TGTGCCAGCAGCTCAGGACAGGGCCCCTTTGGGGACAATGAGCAGTTCTTC.

The V and J genes are TRBV2 and TRBJ1-4; TRBD1 matches 7 bases. Germline values: CDR1 SNHLY, CDR2 FYNNEI. The CDR3 covers 13 residues. V lost 8 bases to trimming and J lost 3 bases; unmatched junction nucleotides: 3. The CDR3 DNA follows: TGTGCCAGCCACAGGGGTCCTAATGAAAAACTGTTTTTT. Residues: CASHRGPNEKLFF.

The chain links TRBV4-2 to TRBJ2-4; possibly TRBD1 for D (6 bases). Germline assignment: CDR1 LGHNA and CDR2 YNFKEQ. The V gene lost 0 bases and the J gene lost 8 bases, with 14 bases spanning the gap. The CDR3 covers 15 residues. The CDR3 loop is CASSQDGGQGYIQYF. The CDR3 DNA reads TGTGCCAGCAGCCAAGATGGGGGCCAGGGGTACATTCAGTACTTC.

The chain recombines TRBV19 with TRBJ1-2; perhaps TRBD1 as D (6 bases). The germline V and J ends were trimmed by 5 bases and 7 bases, with 14 bases remaining between them. The germline V gene has CDR1 LNHDA and CDR2 SQIVND (reference sequence). The CDR3 contains 13 residues. As DNA, the CDR3 is TGTGCCAGTAGTGGAGACCGGGACATTGGCTACACCTTC. Translating gives CASSGDRDIGYTF.

V usage is TRBV7-2 and J usage is TRBJ1-1; TRBD1 aligns across 8 bases. J gave up 0 bases and V 1 base, and 7 bases lay outside the gene matches. Germline V gene data show CDR1 as SGHTA and CDR2 as FQGNSA. The CDR3 consists of 17 residues. The CDR3 is CASSLGTGRLVNTEAFF. CDR3 DNA sequence: TGTGCCAGCAGCTTAGGGACAGGGAGGTTGGTGAACACTGAAGCTTTCTTT.

The V call is TRBV7-9, the J call TRBJ2-1; D call uncertain. Trimming took 3 bases from V and 7 from J, leaving 7 bases between them. Germline CDR1 reads SEHNR; CDR2 reads FQNEAQ (reference sequence). The CDR3 runs 12 residues. CDR3 in DNA: TGTGCCAGCAGCTTCCGGGTAAATGAGCAGTTCTTC. It yields the protein CASSFRVNEQFF.

This clone appeared a single time. The chain couples TRBV27 to TRBJ1-2, with 8 nucleotides matching TRBD1. Germline values: CDR1 MNHEY, CDR2 SMNVEV (reference sequence). This CDR3 contains 15 residues. The J segment lost 5 bases and the V segment lost 6 bases, leaving 11 bases of the junction unmatched. The chain's CDR3 is CASRGSAGGWYGYTF. Written as DNA, the CDR3 is TGTGCCAGCAGGGGGTCGGCAGGGGGCTGGTATGGCTACACCTTC.

This chain links TRBV7-2 with TRBJ1-5; the match to TRBD1 covers 7 bases. V lost 0 bases to trimming and J lost 1 base; unmatched junction nucleotides: 15. From germline, CDR1 is SGHTA and CDR2 FQGNSA. This CDR3 has 20 amino acids. The CDR3 sequence: CASSLALFSGQGQSNQPQHF. In nucleotides, the CDR3 is TGTGCCAGCAGCTTAGCTCTATTCTCGGGGCAGGGACAGAGCAATCAGCCCCAGCATTTT.

The chain uses TRBV7-9 and TRBJ2-1, with TRBD1 as a possible D gene (6 bases). V was pared by 5 bases and J by 7 bases, with 15 bases between. Germline V gene data show CDR1 as SEHNR and CDR2 as FQNEAQ (reference sequence). The CDR3 consists of 14 residues. The CDR3 loop is CASSQGGSANEQFF. DNA for the CDR3: TGTGCCAGCAGCCAAGGGGGTTCAGCGAATGAGCAGTTCTTC.

The CDR3 sequence is CASSLAQGLNYGYTF. The CDR3 region has the DNA TGCGCCAGCAGCTTGGCCCAGGGCCTAAACTATGGCTACACCTTC. The rearrangement joins TRBV5-1 to TRBJ1-2, with a weak D call TRBD1 (5 bases). This CDR3 is built from 15 residues. V was shortened by 0 bases and J by 2 bases, with 11 bases between the two germline ends. Germline V CDR1 and CDR2: SGHRS, YFSETQ.

This clone turned up a few times. The chain is built from TRBV24-1 and TRBJ1-4; 8 bases match TRBD1. CDR3 length equals 13 residues. The ends lost 2 bases at V and 11 bases at J; junction bases unmatched: 3. Per germline, CDR1 KGHDR and CDR2 SFDVKD. CDR3 nucleotide sequence: TGTGCCACCAGTGATTCCAGGGGGCAGAAACTGTTTTTT. Its protein product is CATSDSRGQKLFF.

The chain uses TRBV28 and TRBJ1-3, with D possibly TRBD1 on 6 matching bases. The CDR3 is 17 residues long. The germline V gene has CDR1 MDHEN and CDR2 SYDVKM. The germline V and J ends were trimmed by 8 bases and 1 base, with 21 bases remaining between them. CDR3 DNA: TGTGCCAGCTCCACTGGTTGGGGGCGGGTTTCTGGAAACACCATATATTTT. Translation: CASSTGWGRVSGNTIYF.

The rearrangement joins TRBV27 to TRBJ2-1, with TRBD2 matching 7 bases. V lost 8 bases, J lost 7 bases, and 11 bases stayed unmatched. The CDR3 runs to 14 residues. Germline CDR1 and CDR2: MNHEY and SMNVEV (reference sequence). Written as DNA, the CDR3 is TGTGCCAGCCGGGGGAGGGAGAACCTTAATGAGCAGTTCTTC. Encoded protein: CASRGRENLNEQFF.

This clone was counted at least ten times. The chain combines TRBV4-1 with TRBJ2-7; D is unresolved. The V end was cut by 0 bases, the J end by 1 base, with 22 bases between. Per germline, CDR1 MGHRA and CDR2 YSYEKL. This CDR3 region has 19 residues. The CDR3 sequence: CASSQDPKRTPPYSYEQYF. The DNA of the CDR3 is TGCGCCAGCAGCCAAGATCCGAAGCGCACCCCACCATATTCCTACGAGCAGTACTTC.

V and J are TRBV6-1 and TRBJ1-5; D unclear. The CDR3 covers 11 residues. V lost 2 bases and J 16 bases, leaving 12 bases between the germline ends. The germline CDR1 and CDR2 sequences are MNHNS and SASEGT. The CDR3 nucleotides are TGTGCCAGCAGTGAAACCGCGGCAGTACATTTT. It translates to CASSETAAVHF.

J is TRBJ1-6 and V is TRBV30; TRBD1 might be the D (6 bases). The CDR3 is 17 residues long. Germline values: CDR1 GTSNPN, CDR2 SVGIG (reference sequence). The ends were cut back, 3 bases at V and 7 bases at J, with 22 bases in the middle. The CDR3 protein is CAWRPPTGGQGNSPLHF. For the CDR3, the DNA is TGTGCCTGGAGACCCCCGACGGGGGGGCAGGGAAATTCACCCCTCCACTTT.

This rearrangement joins TRBV11-3 to TRBJ2-2; 9 bases are shared with TRBD2. This CDR3 is 15 amino acids long. The ends lost 5 bases at V and 3 bases at J; junction bases unmatched: 4. The V gene's germline CDR1 is SGHNT and CDR2 YENEEA. CDR3 nucleotides: TGTGCCAGCAGCCAGACTAGCGGTGACACCGGGGAGCTGTTTTTT. Encoded protein: CASSQTSGDTGELFF. The variable domain in full, with the rest retrieved from reference TRBV11-3 and TRBJ2-2, is EAGVVQSPRYKIIEKKQPVAFWCNPISGHNTLYWYLQNLGQGPELLIRYENEEAVDDSQLPKDRFSAERLKGVDSTLKIQPAELGDSAVYLCASSQTSGDTGELFFGEGSRLTVL.

The chain employs TRBV19 and TRBJ2-2; TRBD2 aligns across 7 bases. Germline V gene lookup returns CDR1 LNHDA and CDR2 SQIVND (reference sequence). V trimming: 4 bases; J trimming: 2 bases; junction bases outside the gene matches: 13. The CDR3 covers 18 residues. Here the CDR3 DNA reads TGTGCCAGTAGTACAACTACTAGAGCGGGACGCAACACCGGGGAGCTGTTTTTT. Protein sequence: CASSTTTRAGRNTGELFF.

The table lists this clone with a count of one. The chain combines TRBV6-1 with TRBJ1-1, with D hard to call. Germline CDR1 MNHNS, CDR2 SASEGT. Trimming removed 2 bases at V and 5 bases at J, with 9 bases between. The length of the CDR3 is 13 residues. As DNA, the CDR3 is TGTGCCAGCAGTGAACGGCCGGGAACTGAAGCTTTCTTT. Residues: CASSERPGTEAFF.

The chain couples TRBV7-2 to TRBJ1-4, with D uncertain. The CDR3 contains 14 residues. The V end was cut by 3 bases, the J end by 6 bases, with 11 bases between. Germline CDR1 reads SGHTA; CDR2 reads FQGNSA. The CDR3 DNA is TGTGCCAGCAGCTTGGACGGGGTTGATGAAAAACTGTTTTTT. It codes for CASSLDGVDEKLFF.

V and J are TRBV27 and TRBJ2-7, with D maybe TRBD2 (5 bases). The CDR3 runs to 15 residues. The germline V gene encodes CDR1 MNHEY and CDR2 SMNVEV (reference sequence). The V end was cut by 8 bases, the J end by 2 bases, with 19 bases between. CDR3 bases: TGTGCCAGCTACCCTTCGGCGCGGGCGGCCTACGAGCAGTACTTC. It yields the protein CASYPSARAAYEQYF.